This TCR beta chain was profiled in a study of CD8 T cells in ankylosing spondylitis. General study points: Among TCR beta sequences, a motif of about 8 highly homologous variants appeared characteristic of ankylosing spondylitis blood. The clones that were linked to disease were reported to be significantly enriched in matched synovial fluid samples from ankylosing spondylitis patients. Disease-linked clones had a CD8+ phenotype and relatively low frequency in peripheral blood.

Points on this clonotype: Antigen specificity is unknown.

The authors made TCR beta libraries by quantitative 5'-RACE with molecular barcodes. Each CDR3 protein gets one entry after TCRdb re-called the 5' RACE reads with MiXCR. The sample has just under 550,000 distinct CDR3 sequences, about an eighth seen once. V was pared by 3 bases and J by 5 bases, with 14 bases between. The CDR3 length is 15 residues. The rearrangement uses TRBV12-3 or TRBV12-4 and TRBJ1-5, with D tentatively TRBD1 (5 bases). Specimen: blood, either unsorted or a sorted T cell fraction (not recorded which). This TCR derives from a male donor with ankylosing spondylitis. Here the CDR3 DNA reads TGTGCCAGCAGTTTGGGGAGGGGCCTCGATCAGCCCCAGCATTTT. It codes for CASSLGRGLDQPQHF.